This T cell receptor (beta chain) was found in a study of T cell responses to AZD1222 COVID-19 vaccine. Across the whole study: Investigators merged groups given second doses at roughly 4 or roughly 12 weeks.

The V end lost 9 bases, the J end lost 5 bases, and 12 bases lay between the germline ends. This CDR3 region has 13 residues. Germline-derived CDR1 and CDR2 are SGHDT and YYEEEE. Whole-study results and caveats: Per reports, nearly half of all spike-specific TCRs target regions that are unmutated in variants.

With regard to this clone: Its specificity is not known.

The table came from immunoSEQ multiplex PCR; TCRdb's copy has only in-frame clones and leaves some out. The table lists approximately 120,000 clones, 90% of them singletons. The sequence came from an adult in good health. The rearrangement links TRBV5-6 to TRBJ1-6; D remains unclear. The sequences come from peripheral blood, collected on day 0 of AZD1222 vaccination. Written as DNA, the CDR3 is TGTGCCACCGGACGTAAAGATAATTCACCCCTCCACTTT. It is translated as CATGRKDNSPLHF.